This note documents a single T cell receptor (beta chain) sequence. The data derive from a study of blood T cells in healthy people across ages. It was with a sample-barcoded 5' primer and a J-beta primer mix that a second PCR of about 6 to 12 cycles was run. TCRdb redid the calling of the 5' RACE reads with MiXCR, one entry per CDR3 protein. The sample yields 1.6 million or so distinct CDR3 sequences, roughly 32% seen once. This clonotype was sampled from a woman aged 25 to 45 in good health. The material sequenced was blood.

CDR3 residues: CASSLFQKIQPQHF. The DNA of the CDR3 is TGCGCCAGCAGCTTGTTCCAGAAAATCCAGCCCCAGCATTTT. The V call is TRBV5-1, the J call TRBJ1-5; D gene unclear. Per germline, CDR1 SGHRS and CDR2 YFSETQ. CDR3 length: 14 amino acids. Trimming took off 1 base at V and 7 bases at J, with 12 bases between the two ends.